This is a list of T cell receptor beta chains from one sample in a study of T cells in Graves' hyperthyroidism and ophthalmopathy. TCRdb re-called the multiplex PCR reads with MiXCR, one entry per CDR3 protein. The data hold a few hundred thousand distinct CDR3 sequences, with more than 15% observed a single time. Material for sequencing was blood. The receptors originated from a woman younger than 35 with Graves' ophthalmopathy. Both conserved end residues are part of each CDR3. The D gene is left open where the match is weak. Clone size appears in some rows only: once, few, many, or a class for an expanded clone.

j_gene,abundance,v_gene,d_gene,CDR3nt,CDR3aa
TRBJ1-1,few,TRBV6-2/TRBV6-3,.,TGTGCCAGCAGTACACAAGAAACGAACACTGAAGCTTTCTTT,CASSTQETNTEAFF
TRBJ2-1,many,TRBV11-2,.,TGTGCCAGCAGCTTTCGGGCGATTGGTGAGCAGTTCTTC,CASSFRAIGEQFF
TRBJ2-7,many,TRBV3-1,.,TGTGCCAGCAGCCAAGGGGCTGCACCCACCTACGAGCAGTACTTC,CASSQGAAPTYEQYF
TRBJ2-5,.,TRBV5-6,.,TGTGCCAGCAGCTTGGACAGGACGGAGACCCAGTACTTC,CASSLDRTETQYF
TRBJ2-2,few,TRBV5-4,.,TGTGCCAGCAGCACGGACAGCAACACCGGGGAGCTGTTTTTT,CASSTDSNTGELFF
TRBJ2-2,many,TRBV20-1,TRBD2,TGCAGTGTCCCGCGGGGGGGGGCGCCGAACACCGGGGAGCTGTTTTTT,CSVPRGGAPNTGELFF
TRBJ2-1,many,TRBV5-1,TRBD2,TGCGCCAGCAGCTTGTTTGGACTAGCGGGACCCCTCGAGCAGTTCTTC,CASSLFGLAGPLEQFF
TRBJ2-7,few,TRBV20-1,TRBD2,TGCAGTGCGAAACCGGTGGGAAGCGGGAGGGTCAACGAGCAGTACTTC,CSAKPVGSGRVNEQYF
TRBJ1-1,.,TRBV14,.,TGTGCCAGCAGCCAACATCTGCGTTCAGGTGAAGCTTTCTTT,CASSQHLRSGEAFF
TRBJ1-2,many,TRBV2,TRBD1,TGTGCCAGCAGTCCGATGGGACAGGGGGGCTATGGCTACACCTTC,CASSPMGQGGYGYTF
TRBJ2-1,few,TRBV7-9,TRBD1,TGTGCCAGCGCCCAGGGGGTTTCCTACAATGAGCAGTTCTTC,CASAQGVSYNEQFF
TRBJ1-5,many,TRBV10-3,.,TGTGCCATCTCGGCGAGGGATCAGCCCCAGCATTTT,CAISARDQPQHF
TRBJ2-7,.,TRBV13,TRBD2,TGTGCCAGCAGGAAACTAGCGGGGGACCCCTACGAGCAGTACTTC,CASRKLAGDPYEQYF
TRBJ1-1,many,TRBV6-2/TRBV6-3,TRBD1,TGTGCCAGCAGTGGCGACAGGGCGAACACTGAAGCTTTCTTT,CASSGDRANTEAFF
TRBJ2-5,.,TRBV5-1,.,TGCGCCAGCAGCTTGGAGACCGGGGAAGGGAGGGAGACCCAGTACTTC,CASSLETGEGRETQYF
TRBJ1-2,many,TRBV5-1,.,TGCGCCAGCAGCTTGGCCCCGGAGTATGGCTACACCTTC,CASSLAPEYGYTF
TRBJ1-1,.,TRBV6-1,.,TGTGCCAGCAGTGAAACACTTGGAACTGAAGCTTTCTTT,CASSETLGTEAFF
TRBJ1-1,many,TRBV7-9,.,TGTGCCAGCAGCCGGGCCCAATTTGAAGCTTTCTTT,CASSRAQFEAFF
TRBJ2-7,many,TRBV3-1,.,TGTGCCAGCAGCCAAGGGGCTAGAGTCTACGAGCAGTACTTC,CASSQGARVYEQYF
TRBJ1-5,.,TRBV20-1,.,TGCAGTGCTCCGCCCCCGGGGGCCGATCAGCCCCAGCATTTT,CSAPPPGADQPQHF
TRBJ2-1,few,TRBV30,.,TGTGCCTGGAGTGTAAGGGGATTGGGCAATGAGCAGTTCTTC,CAWSVRGLGNEQFF
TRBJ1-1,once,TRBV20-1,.,TGCAGTGCTAGGGGGGGCGGATATGTACTTGCCGAAGCTTTCTTT,CSARGGGYVLAEAFF
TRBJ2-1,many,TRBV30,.,TGTGCCTGGTCGCGGGGCGCTAGCTCCTACAATGAGCAGTTCTTC,CAWSRGASSYNEQFF
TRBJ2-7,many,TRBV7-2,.,TGTGCCAGCAGCTTAGGCAGGGTGGGTCACGAGCAGTACTTC,CASSLGRVGHEQYF
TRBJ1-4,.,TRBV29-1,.,TGCAGCGTTGAAATGGGGGGCACTAATGAAAAACTGTTTTTT,CSVEMGGTNEKLFF
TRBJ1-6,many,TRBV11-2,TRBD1,TGTGCCACCAGTAACAGGGACAGGGTTTCACCCCTCCACTTT,CATSNRDRVSPLHF
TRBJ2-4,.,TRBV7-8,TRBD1,TGTGCCAGCAGCTTAGACGGGACAGAGAGTCTAGCCAAAAACATTCAGTACTTC,CASSLDGTESLAKNIQYF
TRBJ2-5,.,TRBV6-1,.,TGTGCCAGCAGTTCCAAAGATGCCCAGTACTTC,CASSSKDAQYF
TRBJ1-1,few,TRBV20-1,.,TGCAGTGCTCGGCCCCAGGGGAACACTGAAGCTTTCTTT,CSARPQGNTEAFF
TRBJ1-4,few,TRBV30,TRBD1,TGTGCCTGGGACAGGGGAGGTGAAAAACTGTTTTTT,CAWDRGGEKLFF
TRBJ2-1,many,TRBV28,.,TGTGCCAGCAGTCCTCCCCGGGCTTCCAATGAGCAGTTCTTC,CASSPPRASNEQFF
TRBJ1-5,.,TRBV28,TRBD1,TGTGCCAGCAGTCCTACACAGGGGAAGCATCAGCCCCAGCATTTT,CASSPTQGKHQPQHF
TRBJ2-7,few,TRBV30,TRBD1,TGTGCCTGCTACCCCCCAGGGGGTAACGAGCAGTACTTC,CACYPPGGNEQYF
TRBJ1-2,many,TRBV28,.,TGTGCCAGCAGTTTGGTCCCCTCAGGGGGCTACACCTTC,CASSLVPSGGYTF
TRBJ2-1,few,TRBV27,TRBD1,TGTGCCAGCACCCCGGACAGGCGCTTTGAGCACTTCTTC,CASTPDRRFEHFF
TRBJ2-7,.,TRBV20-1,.,TGCAGTGCTAGAGTGGGCCGGAACCTCTACGAGCAGTACTTC,CSARVGRNLYEQYF
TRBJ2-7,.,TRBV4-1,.,TGCGCCAGCAGCCAAGTTTCGGACCCAACCTACGAGCAGTACTTC,CASSQVSDPTYEQYF
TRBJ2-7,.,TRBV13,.,TGTGCCAGCAGCTTAGCAGGCACGGACTACGAGCAGTACTTC,CASSLAGTDYEQYF
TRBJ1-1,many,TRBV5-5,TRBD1,TGTGCCAGCAGAGAGGGGGCGCGAACTGAAGCTTTCTTT,CASREGARTEAFF
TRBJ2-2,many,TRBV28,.,TGTGCCAGCAGTTTGTATGGGAGGATGAACACCGGGGAGCTGTTTTTT,CASSLYGRMNTGELFF
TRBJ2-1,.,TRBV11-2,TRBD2,TGTGCCAGCAGCCCTTATAGCGGGGGGGCGCGTAATGAGCAGTTCTTC,CASSPYSGGARNEQFF
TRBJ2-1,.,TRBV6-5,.,TGTGCCAGCAGTTACTCTTGGAAGGGGTCGCCTCGCAATGAGCAGTTCTTC,CASSYSWKGSPRNEQFF
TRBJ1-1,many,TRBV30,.,TGTGCCTGGAGTGGCCCTTGGACTGAAGCTTTCTTT,CAWSGPWTEAFF
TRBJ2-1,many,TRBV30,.,TGTGCCTGGAACCCAGGGGGGATTGAGCAGTTCTTC,CAWNPGGIEQFF
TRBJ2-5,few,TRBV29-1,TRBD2,TGCAGCGCATGGACTAGCGGAGTCCAAGAGACCCAGTACTTC,CSAWTSGVQETQYF
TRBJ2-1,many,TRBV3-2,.,TGTGCCAGCAGCCAAACGCAACTAGCAGATTACAATGAGCAGTTCTTC,CASSQTQLADYNEQFF
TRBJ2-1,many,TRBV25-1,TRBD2,TGTGCCAGCCTGCGTTCCACTAGCGGCTCCTACAATGAGCAGTTCTTC,CASLRSTSGSYNEQFF
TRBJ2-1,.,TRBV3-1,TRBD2,TGTGCCAGCAGCCAAGCCCGGACTAGCGGGAGACGGAATGAGCAGTTCTTC,CASSQARTSGRRNEQFF